These 20 T cell receptor beta chains were all obtained from the same sample, sequenced in a study of low-dose radiotherapy and immunotherapy resistance in tumors. First-strand cDNA relied on TRAV- and TRBV-specific primers spanning alpha and beta chains. With a constant-region primer and a V-primer adapter, TCRs were subjected to 20 to 25 PCR cycles of amplification. One entry per CDR3 protein, called by TCRdb with MiXCR from the reads. The sample consists of tens of thousands of distinct CDR3 sequences, around 20% of them appearing once. Time point specified: after trial treatment. Treatment reported: LDRT plus nivolumab, ipilimumab, low-dose cyclophosphamide and aspirin (RACIN trial). This specimen was PBMCs, taken after low-dose radiotherapy plus immunotherapy. These TCRs come from a female donor with ovarian cancer.

On this clonotype itself: The junction shows a germline mismatch at one end, possibly a read error. The chain employs TRBV7-3 and TRBJ2-7; TRBD2 matches 9 bases. CDR1 SGHTA and CDR2 FQGTGA come from the germline V gene. This CDR3 is built from 13 residues. In DNA, the CDR3 is TGTGCCAGCAGGAGCGGGAGGTCCGGGGAGCTGTACTTC. The encoded protein is CASRSGRSGELYF.

This clonotype was counted many times. This rearrangement joins TRBV9 to TRBJ2-3; 14 bases line up with TRBD2. Looked up from germline, CDR1 is SGDLS and CDR2 is YYNGEE. V was pared by 4 bases and J by 4 bases, with 8 bases of the junction left unmatched. The CDR3 extends over 17 amino acids. CDR3 in DNA: TGTGCCAGCAGCAGTCGGACTAGCGGGAGGAGGGCAGATACGCAGTATTTT. Translating it yields CASSSRTSGRRADTQYF.

This clonotype has a count of ten or more. This chain uses TRBV19 with TRBJ2-5; tentatively, D is TRBD2 (5 bases). Germline V CDR1 and CDR2: LNHDA, SQIVND (reference sequence). Trimming removed 2 bases from V and 2 bases from J, with 15 bases in between. The CDR3 has 16 residues. The CDR3 spells CASSISAAGGQETQYF. The CDR3 DNA is TGTGCCAGTAGTATATCCGCCGCAGGAGGACAAGAGACCCAGTACTTC.

Comment on this clonotype: A read error is possible here, since a much larger clone lies one base away. The CDR3 DNA reads TGCAGTGCGACAACTCTAGCGTACCCGATGGTGGAGCAGTACTTC. Protein sequence: CSATTLAYPMVEQYF. The chain employs TRBV20-1 and TRBJ2-7; D is possibly TRBD2 (6 bases). The germline V and J ends were trimmed by 6 bases and 7 bases, with 25 bases remaining between them. The CDR3 spans 15 residues. The germline V gene has CDR1 DFQATT and CDR2 SNEGSKA (reference sequence).

The chain links TRBV5-3 to TRBJ2-7, with D possibly matching TRBD1 (6 bases). TRBV5-3 belongs to the ORF category, with a function that is uncertain. V lost 8 bases, J lost 5 bases, and 20 bases lay in between. This CDR3 is built from 14 residues. CDR3 sequence: CASIPLDSHDEQYF. In DNA form, the CDR3 reads TGTGCCAGCATCCCACTGGACAGTCACGACGAGCAGTACTTC.

This clonotype was recorded a few times. J is TRBJ2-7 and V is TRBV6-1; D unresolved. V lost 1 base to trimming and J lost 4 bases, with 2 bases between them. The CDR3 covers 11 residues. Germline CDR1 MNHNS, CDR2 SASEGT. Written as DNA, the CDR3 is TGTGCCAGCAGTGAAGGTTACGAGCAGTACTTC. Translation gives CASSEGYEQYF.

This clonotype was counted at least ten times. The chain couples TRBV7-9 to TRBJ1-1; D unclear. Trimming left V 1 base short and J 1 base short, with 7 bases between. Germline values: CDR1 SEHNR, CDR2 FQNEAQ (reference sequence). The CDR3 loop spans 14 amino acids. The CDR3 reads CASSLGSGNTEAFF. The CDR3 coding sequence is TGTGCCAGCAGCTTAGGGTCCGGGAACACTGAAGCTTTCTTT.

J is TRBJ2-4 and V is TRBV14, with 8 bases fitting TRBD1. Trimming cost V 4 bases and J 7 bases; bases outside gene matches: 6. This CDR3 has 14 residues. The germline gives CDR1 SGHDN, CDR2 FVKESK. The CDR3 region has the DNA TGTGCCAGCAGCCCTAGGACAGGGCAGAACATTCAGTACTTC. Its protein is CASSPRTGQNIQYF.

In its sample, this clonotype was seen many times. This sequence joins TRBV6-2 or TRBV6-3 and TRBJ2-7; 9 nucleotides align to TRBD1. Germline CDR1 reads MNHEY; CDR2 reads SVGEGT. Unmatched junction bases numbered 15, after V lost 6 bases and J lost 6 bases. This CDR3 has 16 amino acids. The CDR3 reads CASRYRGRVQGGEQYF. CDR3 sequence (DNA): TGTGCCAGCAGGTACAGGGGGCGAGTTCAAGGAGGCGAGCAGTACTTC.

A few counts support this clonotype. The V and J genes are TRBV21-1 and TRBJ2-2; the table calls TRBD2, which could not be checked here. TRBV21-1 is a recognized pseudogene. This CDR3 is built from 13 residues. This CDR3 is CASPASADGELFF. DNA of the CDR3: TGTGCCAGCCCTGCCTCCGCGGACGGGGAGCTGTTTTTT.

The V gene is TRBV30, the J gene TRBJ1-3; 10 bases map to TRBD1. This CDR3 has 17 amino acids. Germline loops: CDR1 GTSNPN, CDR2 SVGIG (reference sequence). The junction had 8 bases not matched to a gene; V was cut back by 0 bases and J by 3 bases. In DNA form, the CDR3 reads TGTGCCTGGAGTGTACAAGGGACAGGGGTCTTTGGAAACACCATATATTTT. This encodes CAWSVQGTGVFGNTIYF.

Many counts were recorded for this clonotype. This sequence joins TRBV5-1 and TRBJ2-7, with D tentatively TRBD2 (5 bases). Germline values: CDR1 SGHRS, CDR2 YFSETQ. The CDR3 covers 13 residues. V was cut by 4 bases and J by 2 bases, with 10 bases left in between. The CDR3 sequence is CASSAGVPYEQYF. As DNA, the CDR3 is TGCGCCAGCAGCGCCGGGGTCCCCTACGAGCAGTACTTC.

This clonotype came up many times. The chain is built from TRBV6-2 or TRBV6-3 and TRBJ2-7; D unclear. The germline V and J ends were trimmed by 7 bases and 2 bases, with 9 bases remaining between them. The CDR3 runs 12 residues. The V gene's germline CDR1 is MNHEY and CDR2 SVGEGT. CDR3 DNA sequence: TGTGCCAGCATGAGTACAGCCTACGAGCAGTACTTC. It codes for CASMSTAYEQYF.

The table lists this clonotype with many counts. The chain joins TRBV20-1 to TRBJ2-5, with D possibly TRBD2 on 6 matching bases. Germline V CDR1 and CDR2: DFQATT, SNEGSKA (reference sequence). CDR3 length equals 14 residues. Trimming left V 2 bases short and J 5 bases short, with 15 bases between. This CDR3 reads CSARIGSGGETQYF. The DNA for the CDR3 is TGCAGTGCTAGAATCGGCTCCGGAGGGGAGACCCAGTACTTC.

The sample holds many counts of this clonotype. The V call is TRBV27, the J call TRBJ2-1; 7 bases agree with TRBD2. CDR1 and CDR2 from the germline V gene are MNHEY and SMNVEV (reference sequence). This CDR3 region has 18 residues. V trimming: 4 bases; J trimming: 2 bases; junction bases outside the gene matches: 14. CDR3 DNA sequence: TGTGCCAGCAGTTACCTCCCTTATACGGGAGGAACCTACAATGAGCAGTTCTTC. Translated, it gives CASSYLPYTGGTYNEQFF.

This clonotype was seen at least ten times. The chain recombines TRBV20-1 with TRBJ2-2, with a tentative D call TRBD1 (5 bases). Germline V gene lookup returns CDR1 DFQATT and CDR2 SNEGSKA (reference sequence). This CDR3 contains 14 residues. The germline V and J ends were trimmed by 1 base and 7 bases, with 13 bases remaining between them. The CDR3 here is CSARVAGKDGELFF. The DNA of the CDR3 is TGCAGTGCTAGAGTAGCAGGGAAGGACGGGGAGCTGTTTTTT.

This clonotype came up many times. V usage is TRBV20-1 and J usage is TRBJ2-7, with D perhaps TRBD2 (6 bases). Germline V gene lookup returns CDR1 DFQATT and CDR2 SNEGSKA (reference sequence). V was trimmed by 3 bases and J by 7 bases, leaving 16 bases between them. The CDR3 extends over 13 amino acids. The CDR3 bases are TGCAGTGCTAGTCACCCGGCTCGGGGGGAGCAGTACTTC. Its translation is CSASHPARGEQYF.

Comments on this clonotype: Since a much larger clone is just one base distant, this may be a read error. The chain employs TRBV7-1 and TRBJ2-2, with a weak D call TRBD2 (5 bases). TRBV7-1 is flagged as an ORF with uncertain function. This CDR3 has 14 residues. The DNA for the CDR3 is TGTGCCAGCAGCAGAACTTCGAACACCGGGGAGCCGTTTTTT. Protein: CASSRTSNTGEPFF.

This clonotype was recorded at least ten times. The CDR3: CASSPPDRLSYEQYF. CDR3 nucleotide sequence: TGTGCCAGCAGCCCCCCGGACCGACTTTCCTACGAGCAGTACTTC. The chain recombines TRBV28 with TRBJ2-7; D gene ambiguous. Germline V gives CDR1 MDHEN, CDR2 SYDVKM. The length of the CDR3 is 15 residues. V was trimmed by 6 bases and J by 1 base, leaving 16 bases between them.

In this sample, this clonotype turned up many times. The CDR3, as DNA: TGTGCCAGCAGCTTAGCGGGGGTTGCGGGACAGTACTTC. This codes for CASSLAGVAGQYF. This chain connects TRBV7-8 to TRBJ2-7; D may be TRBD2 (6 bases). This CDR3 has 13 residues. Deletions cut 0 bases from V and 10 bases from J, with 13 bases between. CDR1 SGHVS and CDR2 FQNEAQ come from the germline V gene. Variable domain in full (rest from reference TRBV7-8 and TRBJ2-7): GAGVSQSPRYKVAKRGQDVALRCDPISGHVSLFWYQQALGQGPEFLTYFQNEAQLDKSGLPSDRFFAERPEGSVSTLKIQRTQQEDSAVYLCASSLAGVAGQYFGPGTRLTVT.